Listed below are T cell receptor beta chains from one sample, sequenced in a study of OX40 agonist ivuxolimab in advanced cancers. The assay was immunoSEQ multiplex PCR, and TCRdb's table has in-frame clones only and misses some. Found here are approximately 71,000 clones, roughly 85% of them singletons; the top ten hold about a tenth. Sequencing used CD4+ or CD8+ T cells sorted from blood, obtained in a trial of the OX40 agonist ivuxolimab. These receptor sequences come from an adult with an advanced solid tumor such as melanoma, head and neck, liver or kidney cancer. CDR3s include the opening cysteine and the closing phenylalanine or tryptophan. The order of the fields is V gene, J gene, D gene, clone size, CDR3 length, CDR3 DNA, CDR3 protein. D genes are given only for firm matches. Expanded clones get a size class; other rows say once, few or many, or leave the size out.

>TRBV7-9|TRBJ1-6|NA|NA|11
TGTGCCAGCAGTCGAAATTCACCCCTCCACTTT
CASSRNSPLHF
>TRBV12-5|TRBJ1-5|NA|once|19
TGTGCTAGTGGTTTGGTACTTCTGGGCGGGGGATATAGCAATCAGCCCCAGCATTTT
CASGLVLLGGGYSNQPQHF
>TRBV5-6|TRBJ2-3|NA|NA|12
TGTGCCAGCAGCTTGTACACAGATACGCAGTATTTT
CASSLYTDTQYF
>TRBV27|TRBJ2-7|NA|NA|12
TGTGCCAGCGGAAAGACTTGGAACGAGCAGTACTTC
CASGKTWNEQYF
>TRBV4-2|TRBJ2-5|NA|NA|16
TGTGCCAGCAGCCAAGACCCCGGGGCAAGCGAAGAGACCCAGTACTTC
CASSQDPGASEETQYF
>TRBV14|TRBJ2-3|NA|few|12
TGTGCCAGCAGCCGGGACTCCTATACGCAGTATTTT
CASSRDSYTQYF
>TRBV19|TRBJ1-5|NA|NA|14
TGTGCCAGTAGTAGGGCCTTTGCCGATCAGCCCCAGCATTTT
CASSRAFADQPQHF
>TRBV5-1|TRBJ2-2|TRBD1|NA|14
TGCGCCAGCAGCCTCGGACAGGGTGCCGGGGAGCTGTTTTTT
CASSLGQGAGELFF
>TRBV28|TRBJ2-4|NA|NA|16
TGTGCCAGCAGTCCCGCCTTCTGGGTAGTCGGTGACATTCAGTACTTC
CASSPAFWVVGDIQYF
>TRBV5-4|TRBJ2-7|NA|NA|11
TGTGCCAGCAGCCTCGGGTACGAGCAGTACTTC
CASSLGYEQYF
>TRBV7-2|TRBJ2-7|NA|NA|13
TGTGCCAGCAGCTTATCGGGGAAAGGCGAGCAGTACTTC
CASSLSGKGEQYF
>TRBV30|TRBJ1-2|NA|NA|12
TGTGCCTGGAGTGACAGGGATTATGGCTACACCTTC
CAWSDRDYGYTF
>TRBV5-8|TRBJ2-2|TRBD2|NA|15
TGTGCCAGCAGCAGGACTAGCGCTAACACCGGGGAGCTGTTTTTT
CASSRTSANTGELFF
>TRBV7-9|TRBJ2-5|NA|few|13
TGTGCCAGCACCAAATCCGTGCGGGGTGCCCAGTACTTC
CASTKSVRGAQYF
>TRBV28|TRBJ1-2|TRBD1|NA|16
TGTGCCAGCAGTGAAACTACTGGACAGGGGGCTTTTGGCTACACCTTC
CASSETTGQGAFGYTF
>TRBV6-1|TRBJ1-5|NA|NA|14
TGTGCCAGCAGTGACGGCCCTAGGAGGGGGCCCCAGCATTTT
CASSDGPRRGPQHF
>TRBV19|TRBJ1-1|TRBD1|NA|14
TGTGCCAGTTCCACCCCCAGGGGGCTTGGTGAAGCTTTCTTT
CASSTPRGLGEAFF
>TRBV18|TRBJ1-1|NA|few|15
TGTGCCAGCTCGCGGCGAGTGTTGGGGGACACTGAAGCTTTCTTT
CASSRRVLGDTEAFF
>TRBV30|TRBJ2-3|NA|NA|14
TGTGCCTGCAAGTCCATACTAGGCACAGATACGCAGTATTTT
CACKSILGTDTQYF
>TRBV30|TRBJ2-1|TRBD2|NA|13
TGTGCCTGGAGTGTACAGGGACTAGCTGAGCAGTTCTTC
CAWSVQGLAEQFF
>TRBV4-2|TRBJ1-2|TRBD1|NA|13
TGTGCCAGCAGCCAAACAGGGGGCTATGGCTACACCTTC
CASSQTGGYGYTF
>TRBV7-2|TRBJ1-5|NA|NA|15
TGTGCCAGCAGCTTTTCTCATCCGGGCAATCAGCCCCAGCATTTT
CASSFSHPGNQPQHF
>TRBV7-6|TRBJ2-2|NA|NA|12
TGTGCCAGCAGCTTAGCGACCGGGGAGCTGTTTTTT
CASSLATGELFF
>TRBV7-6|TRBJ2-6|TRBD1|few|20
TGTGCCAGCAGCCCTCGCGGACAGGGCCTCACAAATCCTGGGGCCAACGTCCTGACTTTC
CASSPRGQGLTNPGANVLTF
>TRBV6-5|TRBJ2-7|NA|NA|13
TGTGCCAGCAGTGGTCTCGAAGGCTACGAGCAGTACTTC
CASSGLEGYEQYF
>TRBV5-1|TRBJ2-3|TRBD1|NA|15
TGCGCCAGCAGCTTAGGCGACAGGGGACCGGATACGCAGTATTTT
CASSLGDRGPDTQYF
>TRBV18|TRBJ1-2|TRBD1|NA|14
TGTGCCAGCTCACTGGACAGGGATAACTATGGCTACACCTTC
CASSLDRDNYGYTF
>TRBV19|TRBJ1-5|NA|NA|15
TGTGCCAGTAGTAGGTTCGGGGCAGCTAATCAGCCCCAGCATTTT
CASSRFGAANQPQHF
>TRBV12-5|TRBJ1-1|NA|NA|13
TGTGCTAGTGCCCCGGAGACCAACACTGAAGCTTTCTTT
CASAPETNTEAFF
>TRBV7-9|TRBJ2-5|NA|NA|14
TGTGCCAGCAGCTTAGCGGGTCCGCGGGAGACCCAGTACTTC
CASSLAGPRETQYF
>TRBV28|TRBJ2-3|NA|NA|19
TGTGCCAGCAGTTTATTAAGGAGGCCTGAAACACTTAGCACAGATACGCAGTATTTT
CASSLLRRPETLSTDTQYF
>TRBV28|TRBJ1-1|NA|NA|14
TGTGCCAGCAGTTTAACAGGGAGGTACGCTGAAGCTTTCTTT
CASSLTGRYAEAFF
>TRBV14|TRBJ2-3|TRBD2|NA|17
TGTGCCAGCAGCCAAGGGACTAGCGGGAGGCGCACAGATACGCAGTATTTT
CASSQGTSGRRTDTQYF
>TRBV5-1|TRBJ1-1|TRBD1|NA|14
TGCGCCAGCAGACTGGACAGGGGTAACACTGAAGCTTTCTTT
CASRLDRGNTEAFF
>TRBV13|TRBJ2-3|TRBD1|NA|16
TGTGCCAGCCGTCCTAGCGACAGGGGAGGCACAGATACGCAGTATTTT
CASRPSDRGGTDTQYF
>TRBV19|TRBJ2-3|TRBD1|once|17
TGTGCCAGTAGTCCGTTCCCCGGACAGGGTGTAGCAGATACGCAGTATTTT
CASSPFPGQGVADTQYF
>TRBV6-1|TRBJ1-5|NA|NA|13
TGTGCCAGCAGTTCCACCCCCCTGCAGCCCCAGCATTTT
CASSSTPLQPQHF
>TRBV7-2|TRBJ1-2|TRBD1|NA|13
TGTGCCAGCTCCCGACAGGGGGCTTTGGGCTACACCTTC
CASSRQGALGYTF
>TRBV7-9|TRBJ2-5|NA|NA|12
TGTGCCAGCAGCTTATTGACAGCCGAACTGTACTTC
CASSLLTAELYF
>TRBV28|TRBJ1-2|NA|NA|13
TGTGCCAGCAGTCCTACAGGAACCTATGGCTACACCTTC
CASSPTGTYGYTF
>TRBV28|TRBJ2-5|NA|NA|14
TGTGCCAGCAGCCTGGGTTCTAGCCGGGAGACCCAGTACTTC
CASSLGSSRETQYF
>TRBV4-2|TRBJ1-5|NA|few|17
TGTGCCAGCAGCCAAGATCCACTGGACACAAAGGGGCAGCCCCAGCATTTT
CASSQDPLDTKGQPQHF
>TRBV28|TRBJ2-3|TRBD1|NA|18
TGTGCCAGCAGTCCCCGACAGGGCGCATACTCTAGCACAGATACGCAGTATTTT
CASSPRQGAYSSTDTQYF
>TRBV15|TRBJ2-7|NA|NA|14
TGTGCCACCAGCCCTGGCAGGGGGGCCTACGAGCAGTACTTC
CATSPGRGAYEQYF
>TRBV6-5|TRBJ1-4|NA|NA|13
TGTGCCAGCAGAGGGGCCCATAATGAAAAACTGTTTTTT
CASRGAHNEKLFF
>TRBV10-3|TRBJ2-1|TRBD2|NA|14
TGTGCCATCACTCGCGGGGGGGAATACAATGAGCAGTTCTTC
CAITRGGEYNEQFF
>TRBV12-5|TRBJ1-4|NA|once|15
TGTGCTAGTGGTTCCCAGGGCACGTTAGGTGAAAAACTGTTTTTT
CASGSQGTLGEKLFF
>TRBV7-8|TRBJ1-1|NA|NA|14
TGTGCCAGCAGTCCCGGCAGCGTTAACACTGAAGCTTTCTTT
CASSPGSVNTEAFF
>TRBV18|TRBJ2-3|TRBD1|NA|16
TGTGCCAGCTCACCCTTCCGGACAGGGAACACAGATACGCAGTATTTT
CASSPFRTGNTDTQYF
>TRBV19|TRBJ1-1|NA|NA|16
TGTGCCAGTAGTAATGACAGGAAGGGCATGAACACTGAAGCTTTCTTT
CASSNDRKGMNTEAFF
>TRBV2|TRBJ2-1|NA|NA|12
TGTGCCAGCAGTGAACGACAGGCGGAGCAGTTCTTC
CASSERQAEQFF
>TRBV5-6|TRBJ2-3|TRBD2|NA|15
TGTGCCAGCAGCTTGGGACTAGCGGGAGCAGATACGCAGTATTTT
CASSLGLAGADTQYF
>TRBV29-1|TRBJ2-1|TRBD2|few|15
TGCAGCGTTGAACTAGCGGGAGGCTCCTACAATGAGCAGTTCTTC
CSVELAGGSYNEQFF
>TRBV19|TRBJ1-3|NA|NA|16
TGTGCCAGTAGTATAACGTCAGCTTTCTCTGGAAACACCATATATTTT
CASSITSAFSGNTIYF
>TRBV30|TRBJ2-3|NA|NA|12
TGTGCCTGGGGGGACCCCACAGATACGCAGTATTTT
CAWGDPTDTQYF